The 30 T cell receptor beta chains in this list originate from one sample, sequenced in a study of blood T cell repertoires in COVID-19 (dated by TCRdb to 2020 to 2021). The library was made by the immunoSEQ multiplex PCR assay. TCRdb's version of the immuneACCESS table is confined to in-frame rearrangements and falls short of the full clone set. An unresolved V gene accounts for under half of the shortfall where checked; the remainder is of unknown origin. A total of about 95,000 clones appear in this sample, roughly 89% of them only once. More than 5% of the sample is taken by the ten largest. The specimen was peripheral blood. The receptors were sampled from a man between 60 and 75 years old with COVID-19, enrolled during active disease.

This sequence joins TRBV11-3 and TRBJ2-7; 13 positions agree with TRBD2. This CDR3 is 16 amino acids long. The germline CDR1 and CDR2 sequences are SGHNT and YENEEA. V was clipped by 5 bases and J by 7 bases; unmatched bases: 11. The CDR3 loop is CASSLRTSGRGGEQYF. The CDR3 coding sequence is TGTGCCAGCAGCCTCCGGACTAGCGGGAGAGGAGGTGAGCAGTACTTC.

The chain joins TRBV5-1 to TRBJ1-2; a weak D match, TRBD1 (5 bases). CDR1 is SGHRS, CDR2 YFSETQ, per germline. CDR3 size: 15 residues. Deletions cut 0 bases from V and 4 bases from J, with 13 bases between. CDR3: CASSLDRFSFYGYTF. In nucleotides, the CDR3 is TGCGCCAGCAGCTTGGACAGGTTCTCCTTCTATGGCTACACCTTC.

This chain joins TRBV3-1 (or the pseudogene TRBV3-2) and TRBJ1-1, with 8 bases identical to TRBD1. The germline V gene has CDR1 LGHDT and CDR2 YNNKEL (reference sequence). There are 15 residues in the CDR3. The V and J ends lost 3 bases and 2 bases, in that order; junction bases with no gene match: 5. The CDR3 here is CASSHSGQVNTEAFF. The CDR3 DNA reads as TGTGCCAGCAGCCACTCGGGACAGGTTAACACTGAAGCTTTCTTT.

This chain links TRBV6-2 or TRBV6-3 with TRBJ2-2, with 16 bases lining up with TRBD2. V shed 2 bases and J 3 bases; nucleotides not matched to a gene: 6. The CDR3 has 19 residues. Germline CDR1 is MNHEY and CDR2 is SVGEGT. The CDR3 protein is CASSYPGLAGGPYTGELFF. In nucleotides, the CDR3 is TGTGCCAGCAGTTACCCGGGACTAGCGGGAGGGCCGTACACCGGGGAGCTGTTTTTT.

The count of this clone is one. Other DNA sequences in this sample translate to the same CDR3. CDR3 in amino acids: CATCPGSYEQYF. DNA for the CDR3: TGTGCCACCTGCCCAGGCTCCTACGAGCAGTACTTC. The chain links TRBV24-1 to TRBJ2-7; D is unresolved. The CDR3 loop spans 12 amino acids. Germline CDR1 is KGHDR and CDR2 is SFDVKD. Trimming cost V 9 bases and J 0 bases, with 8 bases left between them.

Points on this clone: The DNA is omitted, as the CDR3 cannot be located on it reliably, and the CDR3 follows TCRdb's listing. The chain links TRBV9 to TRBJ1-1. Germline CDR1 and CDR2: SGDLS and YYNGEE. Counting both end residues, the CDR3 totals 18 amino acids. Here the CDR3 reads CASSVGTTVEGMNTEAFF.

The chain combines TRBV30 with TRBJ2-7, with D possibly TRBD2 on 5 matching bases. Germline V lookup: CDR1 GTSNPN, CDR2 SVGIG (reference sequence). The CDR3 has 14 amino acids. Trimming pared 0 bases from V and 2 bases from J, leaving 11 bases between. The CDR3 sequence is CAWSVGGLTYEQYF. The CDR3 nucleotides read TGTGCCTGGAGTGTCGGAGGACTGACCTACGAGCAGTACTTC.

The J gene is TRBJ2-7, the V gene TRBV5-6; D may be TRBD1 (6 bases). Germline values: CDR1 SGHDT, CDR2 YYEEEE. The CDR3 loop spans 14 amino acids. Trimming cost V 3 bases and J 6 bases, with 16 bases left between them. The CDR3 coding sequence is TGTGCCAGCAGCTCCGGGACATCGGGGCGCGAGCAGTACTTC. It translates to CASSSGTSGREQYF.

The V call is TRBV10-2, the J call TRBJ2-7; possibly TRBD1 for D (5 bases). V dropped 4 bases and J dropped 2 bases, with 9 bases sitting between them. The germline V gene has CDR1 WSHSY and CDR2 SAAADI. This CDR3 region has 13 residues. The DNA of the CDR3 is TGCGCCAGCAGTGTGGGGCATACCTACGAGCAGTACTTC. Protein sequence: CASSVGHTYEQYF.

This clone was observed a handful of times. The chain is built from TRBV30 and TRBJ1-4; 9 positions agree with TRBD1. V shed 5 bases, J shed 6 bases, and the junction held 10 bases outside the gene matches. The germline V gene has CDR1 GTSNPN and CDR2 SVGIG (reference sequence). The CDR3 spans 15 residues. CDR3 loop: CAWGGATGGHEKLFF. DNA for the CDR3: TGTGCCTGGGGAGGGGCCACAGGGGGCCATGAAAAACTGTTTTTT.

This clone came up a few times. This rearrangement joins TRBV30 to TRBJ2-1; 9 bases agree with TRBD1. Unmatched junction bases numbered 6, after V lost 5 bases and J lost 7 bases. Germline assignment: CDR1 GTSNPN and CDR2 SVGIG (reference sequence). The CDR3 totals 13 residues. CDR3 residues: CAWGTGPLNEQFF. The CDR3 DNA is TGTGCCTGGGGGACAGGGCCGTTGAATGAGCAGTTCTTC. The full variable domain, rest sourced from reference TRBV30 and TRBJ2-1, is SQTIHQWPATLVQPVGSPLSLECTVEGTSNPNLYWYRQAAGRGLQLLFYSVGIGQISSEVPQNLSASRPQDRQFILSSKKLLLSDSGFYLCAWGTGPLNEQFFGPGTRLTVL.

The chain links TRBV7-3 to TRBJ2-1; TRBD2 aligns across 7 bases. Trimming removed 4 bases from V and 3 bases from J; junction bases left unmatched: 9. Per germline, CDR1 SGHTA and CDR2 FQGTGA. The CDR3 runs 16 residues. The CDR3 DNA follows: TGTGCCAGCAGCTCCCGAGCGGGATCTGGCTACAATGAGCAGTTCTTC. Protein: CASSSRAGSGYNEQFF.

V and J are TRBV6-5 and TRBJ1-3; D unclear. There are 12 residues in the CDR3. Germline V gene data show CDR1 as MNHEY and CDR2 as SVGAGI. V lost 5 bases, J lost 9 bases, and 11 bases lay in between. CDR3 DNA sequence: TGTGCCAGCAGTACCTCTGGCAGCACCATATATTTT. This gives the protein CASSTSGSTIYF.

The V gene is TRBV28, the J gene TRBJ1-3, with D possibly being TRBD1 (6 bases). This CDR3 has 13 residues. Germline CDR1 is MDHEN and CDR2 is SYDVKM. The ends were cut back, 10 bases at V and 3 bases at J, with 13 bases in the middle. CDR3: CATYPGDGNTIYF. DNA of the CDR3: TGTGCCACCTACCCAGGGGATGGAAACACCATATATTTT.

The chain recombines TRBV5-4 with TRBJ2-7, with 10 bases matching TRBD2. Germline loops: CDR1 SGHNT, CDR2 YYREEE (reference sequence). With V trimmed by 3 bases and J by 2 bases, 5 bases remained unmatched. This CDR3 has 15 residues. CDR3 DNA sequence: TGTGCCAGCAGCTATGGGACTAGCGCTCCCTACGAGCAGTACTTC. Translating gives CASSYGTSAPYEQYF.

The chain combines TRBV2 with TRBJ2-5, with 15 bases aligning to TRBD2. Germline CDR1 is SNHLY and CDR2 is FYNNEI. The CDR3 loop spans 15 amino acids. Trimming removed 6 bases from V and 5 bases from J; junction bases left unmatched: 4. Here the CDR3 reads CASSGLAGGGETQYF. The DNA for the CDR3 is TGTGCCAGCAGCGGACTAGCGGGAGGGGGGGAGACCCAGTACTTC.

The J gene is TRBJ2-7, the V gene TRBV7-9; possibly TRBD2 for D (5 bases). The CDR3 is made up of 13 amino acids. Germline V lookup: CDR1 SEHNR, CDR2 FQNEAQ (reference sequence). Trimming took off 5 bases at V and 6 bases at J, with 14 bases between the two ends. CDR3 loop: CASSPNGLVEQYF. CDR3 coding DNA: TGTGCCAGCAGCCCGAACGGACTGGTCGAGCAGTACTTC.

The CDR3 sequence is CASSPSTSGRIYNEQFF. The CDR3 DNA sequence: TGTGCCAGCTCACCATCGACTAGCGGGAGAATCTACAATGAGCAGTTCTTC. V and J are TRBV18 and TRBJ2-1, with TRBD2 matching 12 bases. The V and J ends lost 2 bases and 3 bases, in that order; junction bases with no gene match: 5. The CDR3 runs to 17 residues. Germline-derived CDR1 and CDR2 are KGHSH and LQKENI.

The chain is built from TRBV2 and TRBJ2-4; weak D call: TRBD2 (6 bases). CDR1 and CDR2 (germline): SNHLY, FYNNEI. CDR3 size: 15 residues. V lost 8 bases, J lost 6 bases, and 20 bases lay in between. In nucleotides, the CDR3 is TGTGCCAGCCACGGGGGACTCGGGCAGGGAAACATTCAGTACTTC. Translating gives CASHGGLGQGNIQYF.

The rearrangement joins TRBV9 to TRBJ1-2; D is perhaps TRBD1 (5 bases). V lost 0 bases, J lost 8 bases, and 20 bases lay in between. The V gene's germline CDR1 is SGDLS and CDR2 YYNGEE. The CDR3 spans 16 residues. CDR3 amino acids: CASSVAVTRRRGGYTF. The CDR3 DNA is TGTGCCAGCAGCGTAGCTGTGACACGCAGACGGGGGGGCTACACCTTC.

The chain combines TRBV24-1 with TRBJ1-3; no definite D call. Germline V CDR1 and CDR2: KGHDR, SFDVKD. The V gene lost 4 bases and the J gene lost 1 base, with 7 bases spanning the gap. This CDR3 comprises 14 residues. CDR3 in amino acids: CATSDGRSGNTIYF. CDR3 DNA: TGTGCCACCAGTGACGGGAGGTCTGGAAACACCATATATTTT.

The genes are TRBV9 and TRBJ1-3; maybe TRBD1 (5 bases). V shed 3 bases and J shed 7 bases, with 14 bases lying between them. The CDR3 loop spans 14 amino acids. In germline, CDR1 is SGDLS, CDR2 YYNGEE. The chain's CDR3 is CASSGDSVVNTIYF. Here the CDR3 DNA reads TGTGCCAGCAGCGGCGACAGCGTTGTGAACACCATATATTTT. The variable domain in full, completed from reference TRBV9 and TRBJ1-3, reads DSGVTQTPKHLITATGQRVTLRCSPRSGDLSVYWYQQSLDQGLQFLIQYYNGEERAKGNILERFSAQQFPDLHSELNLSSLELGDSALYFCASSGDSVVNTIYFGEGSWLTVV.

The rearrangement joins TRBV2 to TRBJ2-2; 10 bases fit TRBD1. V shed 1 base, J shed 6 bases, and the junction held 8 bases outside the gene matches. The length of the CDR3 is 17 residues. Germline loops: CDR1 SNHLY, CDR2 FYNNEI. For the CDR3, the DNA is TGTGCCAGCAGTGAAGACCACCGGGACAGGGGAGCCGGGGAGCTGTTTTTT. Amino acid sequence: CASSEDHRDRGAGELFF.

The chain couples TRBV9 to TRBJ2-1, with 10 bases aligning to TRBD2. This CDR3 comprises 15 residues. V was clipped by 4 bases and J by 5 bases; unmatched bases: 6. Germline loops: CDR1 SGDLS, CDR2 YYNGEE. CDR3 in DNA: TGTGCCAGCAGCAAACTAGCGGGACCTAACAATGAGCAGTTCTTC. Translated: CASSKLAGPNNEQFF.

The chain combines TRBV29-1 with TRBJ2-1; D not certain. Per germline, CDR1 SQVTM and CDR2 ANQGSEA. The CDR3 loop spans 11 amino acids. The CDR3, as DNA: TGCAGTGTTCAGGCCTACAATGAGCAGTTCTTC. Its protein product is CSVQAYNEQFF.

The rearrangement joins TRBV2 to TRBJ1-2, with 12 bases identical to TRBD1. Trimming cost V 5 bases and J 6 bases; bases outside gene matches: 7. The CDR3 spans 15 residues. The V gene's germline CDR1 is SNHLY and CDR2 FYNNEI. The CDR3 loop is CASSQTGTGGNGYTF. The CDR3 DNA is TGTGCCAGCAGTCAGACCGGGACAGGGGGCAATGGCTACACCTTC. The full variable domain, completed using reference TRBV2 and TRBJ1-2, is EPEVTQTPSHQVTQMGQEVILRCVPISNHLYFYWYRQILGQKVEFLVSFYNNEISEKSEIFDDQFSVERPDGSNFTLKIRSTKLEDSAMYFCASSQTGTGGNGYTFGSGTRLTVV.

The V gene is TRBV19, the J gene TRBJ2-7; 8 bases align to TRBD1. Trimming removed 4 bases from V and 3 bases from J; junction bases left unmatched: 8. In germline, CDR1 is LNHDA, CDR2 SQIVND (reference sequence). CDR3 length: 15 amino acids. CDR3 sequence reads: CASSKRGQVFYEQYF. The DNA of the CDR3 is TGTGCCAGTAGTAAAAGGGGACAGGTTTTCTACGAGCAGTACTTC.

The rearrangement links TRBV5-4 to TRBJ2-7; a weak D match, TRBD1 (5 bases). Germline CDR1 and CDR2: SGHNT and YYREEE (reference sequence). Trimming took off 2 bases at V and 3 bases at J, with 6 bases between the two ends. The CDR3 is 12 amino acids. Here the CDR3 DNA reads TGTGCCAGCAGCTTCGACAGCTACGAGCAGTACTTC. It is translated as CASSFDSYEQYF.

The J gene is TRBJ2-3, the V gene TRBV3-1 (or the pseudogene TRBV3-2), with 10 bases lining up with TRBD2. The V segment lost 4 bases and the J segment 4 bases; nucleotides outside the gene matches: 5. This CDR3 is built from 15 residues. Germline CDR1 and CDR2: LGHDT and YNNKEL (reference sequence). As DNA, the CDR3 is TGTGCCAGCAGCCTCCTAGCGGGAGTGGCAGATACGCAGTATTTT. Translating gives CASSLLAGVADTQYF.

The rearrangement uses TRBV27 and TRBJ2-3, with 8 bases that match TRBD2. In germline, CDR1 is MNHEY, CDR2 SMNVEV (reference sequence). The CDR3 covers 15 residues. J lost 1 base, V lost 7 bases, and 7 bases had no gene match. The CDR3 loop is CASTGTRMGTDTQYF. The CDR3 DNA sequence: TGTGCCAGCACTGGGACTAGAATGGGCACAGATACGCAGTATTTT.